This is a list of T cell receptor beta chains from one sample in a study of shared clonotypes between healthy human individuals. The assay was immunoSEQ multiplex PCR, and TCRdb's table has in-frame clones only and misses some. The table has roughly 410,000 clones, approximately 96% seen once. Specimen: memory CD8+ T cells sorted from blood. The receptors were gathered from a young man in good health. The CDR3 runs from the conserved cysteine through the conserved F or W. A D gene is named only where the DNA matches it firmly. Clone size, where shown, is once, few, many, or a class for clones that have expanded.

j_gene: TRBJ2-5
d_gene: NA
abundance: NA
v_gene: TRBV7-9
CDR3nt: TGTGCCAGCAGCTTATGGCTCAGCCGCCAAGAGACCCAGTACTTC
CDR3aa: CASSLWLSRQETQYF

j_gene: TRBJ2-1
d_gene: NA
abundance: NA
v_gene: TRBV27
CDR3nt: TGTGCCAGCGGAGAGACCTCCCCCAATGAGCAGTTCTTC
CDR3aa: CASGETSPNEQFF

j_gene: TRBJ1-1
d_gene: NA
abundance: NA
v_gene: TRBV28
CDR3nt: TGTGCCAGCAACCTCCGGGGGGGGATGAACACTGAAGCTTTCTTT
CDR3aa: CASNLRGGMNTEAFF

j_gene: TRBJ2-2
d_gene: NA
abundance: NA
v_gene: TRBV18
CDR3nt: TGTGCCACTACGACTGCTGGGGAGCTGTTTTTT
CDR3aa: CATTTAGELFF

j_gene: TRBJ2-7
d_gene: NA
abundance: NA
v_gene: TRBV30
CDR3nt: TGTGCCTGGAGCGGAGTCTACGAGCAGTACTTC
CDR3aa: CAWSGVYEQYF

j_gene: TRBJ2-7
d_gene: NA
abundance: once
v_gene: TRBV28
CDR3nt: TGTGCCAGCAGGGGGGGTAGCTCCTACGAGCAGTACTTC
CDR3aa: CASRGGSSYEQYF

j_gene: TRBJ1-2
d_gene: NA
abundance: NA
v_gene: TRBV7-4
CDR3nt: TGTGCCAGCAGCTTAGGGGGGGTTCGTTCCCCCTATGGCTACACCTTC
CDR3aa: CASSLGGVRSPYGYTF

j_gene: TRBJ1-5
d_gene: NA
abundance: NA
v_gene: TRBV28
CDR3nt: TGTGCCAGCAGTTTAGGCAGGGGCAATCAGCCCCAGCATTTT
CDR3aa: CASSLGRGNQPQHF

j_gene: TRBJ1-1
d_gene: NA
abundance: NA
v_gene: TRBV19
CDR3nt: TGTGCCAGTAGTATGAGGGCCGGTCAAACTGAAGCTTTCTTT
CDR3aa: CASSMRAGQTEAFF

j_gene: TRBJ2-7
d_gene: NA
abundance: NA
v_gene: TRBV20-1
CDR3nt: TGCAGTGCTAGAGCAGGGGACGAGCAGTACTTC
CDR3aa: CSARAGDEQYF

j_gene: TRBJ1-5
d_gene: NA
abundance: NA
v_gene: TRBV27
CDR3nt: TGTGCCGGGACATGGCATCAGCCCCAGCATTTT
CDR3aa: CAGTWHQPQHF

j_gene: TRBJ2-5
d_gene: TRBD1
abundance: NA
v_gene: TRBV29-1
CDR3nt: TGCAGCGTTGAGGGACAGGGCGAGACCCAGTACTTC
CDR3aa: CSVEGQGETQYF

j_gene: TRBJ2-3
d_gene: NA
abundance: NA
v_gene: TRBV28
CDR3nt: TGTGCCAGCAGTCGCGGCTCCAGCGGGAGCACAGATACGCAGTATTTT
CDR3aa: CASSRGSSGSTDTQYF

j_gene: TRBJ2-7
d_gene: NA
abundance: NA
v_gene: TRBV28
CDR3nt: TGTGCCAGCACCGACAGGCTCTACGAGCAGTACTTC
CDR3aa: CASTDRLYEQYF

j_gene: TRBJ1-2
d_gene: TRBD1
abundance: NA
v_gene: TRBV15
CDR3nt: TGTGCCACCAGCAGAGCCGGGACAGGCAATGGCTACACCTTC
CDR3aa: CATSRAGTGNGYTF

j_gene: TRBJ1-5
d_gene: NA
abundance: NA
v_gene: TRBV28
CDR3nt: TGTGCCAGCAGTTCCTTAAATCAGCCCCAGCATTTT
CDR3aa: CASSSLNQPQHF

j_gene: TRBJ2-5
d_gene: TRBD2
abundance: NA
v_gene: TRBV28
CDR3nt: TGTGCCAGCAGCCTCCCAGCGGGAGGGAAAGAGACCCAGTACTTC
CDR3aa: CASSLPAGGKETQYF

j_gene: TRBJ2-5
d_gene: TRBD1
abundance: NA
v_gene: TRBV5-1
CDR3nt: TGCGCCAGCAGCCCACAGGGGGCAGAAGGAGTATTAGGGACCCAGTACTTC
CDR3aa: CASSPQGAEGVLGTQYF

j_gene: TRBJ2-7
d_gene: NA
abundance: NA
v_gene: TRBV4-1
CDR3nt: TGCGCCAGCAGCCAAGATTTATTCGTTTACGAGCAGTACTTC
CDR3aa: CASSQDLFVYEQYF

j_gene: TRBJ2-1
d_gene: NA
abundance: NA
v_gene: TRBV28
CDR3nt: TGTGCCAGCATGTATGACCGATCCCTCAATGAGCAGTTCTTC
CDR3aa: CASMYDRSLNEQFF

j_gene: TRBJ2-4
d_gene: NA
abundance: NA
v_gene: TRBV25-1
CDR3nt: TGTGCCAGCAGTGAAGGGGGTTCCAAAAACATTCAGTACTTC
CDR3aa: CASSEGGSKNIQYF

j_gene: TRBJ2-3
d_gene: TRBD2
abundance: once
v_gene: TRBV27
CDR3nt: TGTGCCAGCAGTTTATCGGCGGGAGCCCCTCCCACAGATACGCAGTATTTT
CDR3aa: CASSLSAGAPPTDTQYF

j_gene: TRBJ2-7
d_gene: NA
abundance: NA
v_gene: TRBV10-1
CDR3nt: TGCGCCAGCAGTGGAGGTTACCCCACCTACGAGCAGTACTTC
CDR3aa: CASSGGYPTYEQYF

j_gene: TRBJ1-1
d_gene: NA
abundance: once
v_gene: TRBV28
CDR3nt: TGTGCCAGCAGTTATAGGGGGTCGGACACTGAAGCTTTCTTT
CDR3aa: CASSYRGSDTEAFF

j_gene: TRBJ1-2
d_gene: NA
abundance: NA
v_gene: TRBV7-9
CDR3nt: TGTGCCAGCAGCTTCGTCCCGGGACAAGGATATTCGGGCTATGGCTACACCTTC
CDR3aa: CASSFVPGQGYSGYGYTF

j_gene: TRBJ1-5
d_gene: NA
abundance: NA
v_gene: TRBV28
CDR3nt: TGTGCCAGCAGTTTATTGGGGGGGTTGAATCAGCCCCAGCATTTT
CDR3aa: CASSLLGGLNQPQHF

j_gene: TRBJ2-3
d_gene: NA
abundance: NA
v_gene: TRBV18
CDR3nt: TGTGCCAGCTCCGAACCTAGCGCAGATACGCAGTATTTT
CDR3aa: CASSEPSADTQYF

j_gene: TRBJ1-2
d_gene: NA
abundance: NA
v_gene: TRBV19
CDR3nt: TGTGCCAGTAGTATTACAACTAACTATGGCTACACCTTC
CDR3aa: CASSITTNYGYTF

j_gene: TRBJ2-1
d_gene: TRBD2
abundance: NA
v_gene: TRBV19
CDR3nt: TGTGCCAGTAGTGAGGCGGGAGGGCCTTGGGAGCAGTTCTTC
CDR3aa: CASSEAGGPWEQFF

j_gene: TRBJ2-5
d_gene: NA
abundance: NA
v_gene: TRBV6-5
CDR3nt: TGTGCCAGCAGTTCCCCCGGGAGAGAGACCCAGTACTTC
CDR3aa: CASSSPGRETQYF

j_gene: TRBJ2-1
d_gene: TRBD2
abundance: NA
v_gene: TRBV4-1
CDR3nt: TGCGCCAGCAGCCAAGGCACGAGCGGGAGAAGATTCTTC
CDR3aa: CASSQGTSGRRFF

j_gene: TRBJ2-1
d_gene: TRBD2
abundance: NA
v_gene: TRBV6-5
CDR3nt: TGTGCCAGCAGTTACCTGACTAGCGGGAGGGCCAGGGAGCAGTTCTTC
CDR3aa: CASSYLTSGRAREQFF

j_gene: TRBJ2-5
d_gene: TRBD1
abundance: NA
v_gene: TRBV10-2
CDR3nt: TGCGCCAGCAACGGGGCAGGGGGAATCCAAGAGACCCAGTACTTC
CDR3aa: CASNGAGGIQETQYF

j_gene: TRBJ1-5
d_gene: TRBD1
abundance: NA
v_gene: TRBV28
CDR3nt: TGTGCCAGCAGTTCCCGTAAGGGGGCAAGCAATCAGCCCCAGCATTTT
CDR3aa: CASSSRKGASNQPQHF

j_gene: TRBJ2-7
d_gene: NA
abundance: once
v_gene: TRBV2
CDR3nt: TGTGCCAGCAGTGTCAGGGTAAAGGTCAACTACGAGCAGTACTTC
CDR3aa: CASSVRVKVNYEQYF

j_gene: TRBJ2-7
d_gene: NA
abundance: NA
v_gene: TRBV28
CDR3nt: TGTGCCAGCAGTCGACGACTGTCGATCAAAAGCGACGAGCAGTACTTC
CDR3aa: CASSRRLSIKSDEQYF

j_gene: TRBJ2-4
d_gene: NA
abundance: NA
v_gene: TRBV5-4
CDR3nt: TGTGCCAGCAGCTTGCGGGAGGAGGGGGTAGCCAAAAACATTCAGTACTTC
CDR3aa: CASSLREEGVAKNIQYF

j_gene: TRBJ1-3
d_gene: NA
abundance: NA
v_gene: TRBV23-1
CDR3nt: TGCGCCAGCAGTCAGTGGCAGGGCCTTCTCTCGAAGATTTTGAACACCATATATTTT
CDR3aa: CASSQWQGLLSKILNTIYF

j_gene: TRBJ2-4
d_gene: TRBD1
abundance: NA
v_gene: TRBV30
CDR3nt: TGTGCCGGTGGACAGGGGGGAAACATTCAGTACTTC
CDR3aa: CAGGQGGNIQYF

j_gene: TRBJ2-3
d_gene: NA
abundance: NA
v_gene: TRBV28
CDR3nt: TGTGCCAGCAGTCTCGCGTATACGCAGTATTTT
CDR3aa: CASSLAYTQYF

j_gene: TRBJ2-7
d_gene: NA
abundance: NA
v_gene: TRBV7-9
CDR3nt: TGTGCCAGCAGCCGCTCTACAGGACAGAGCTTTTACGAGCAGTACTTC
CDR3aa: CASSRSTGQSFYEQYF

j_gene: TRBJ2-1
d_gene: TRBD2
abundance: NA
v_gene: TRBV5-1
CDR3nt: TGCGCCAGCAGCCAAAGACTAGCGGGAAGGAGCAATGAGCAGTTCTTC
CDR3aa: CASSQRLAGRSNEQFF

j_gene: TRBJ2-7
d_gene: TRBD2
abundance: NA
v_gene: TRBV27
CDR3nt: TGTGCCAGCAGTTGGACTAGCGGGTACGAGCAGTACTTC
CDR3aa: CASSWTSGYEQYF

j_gene: TRBJ1-1
d_gene: NA
abundance: NA
v_gene: TRBV4-2
CDR3nt: TGTGCCAGCAGCCAAGCCGTTATCAGGGGAGAAGCTTTCTTT
CDR3aa: CASSQAVIRGEAFF

j_gene: TRBJ2-3
d_gene: NA
abundance: NA
v_gene: TRBV7-9
CDR3nt: TGTGCCAGCAGCTTAGGGCCTATATATCGCGGCACAGATACGCAGTATTTT
CDR3aa: CASSLGPIYRGTDTQYF

j_gene: TRBJ2-1
d_gene: NA
abundance: NA
v_gene: TRBV7-9
CDR3nt: TGTGCCAGCAGCTTAGCGAAGAGAGGGGGCTACAATGAGCAGTTCTTC
CDR3aa: CASSLAKRGGYNEQFF

j_gene: TRBJ1-1
d_gene: TRBD1
abundance: NA
v_gene: TRBV6-5
CDR3nt: TGTGCCAGCCTACTAACACGACAGGGGAGTGTTGAAGCTTTCTTT
CDR3aa: CASLLTRQGSVEAFF

j_gene: TRBJ1-2
d_gene: NA
abundance: NA
v_gene: TRBV5-1
CDR3nt: TGCGCCAGCAGCTTCGGCAGCGTCTATGGCTACACCTTC
CDR3aa: CASSFGSVYGYTF

j_gene: TRBJ2-1
d_gene: TRBD2
abundance: NA
v_gene: TRBV5-1
CDR3nt: TGCGCCAGCAGCTTGGAAGGACTAGCTGAGCAGTTCTTC
CDR3aa: CASSLEGLAEQFF

j_gene: TRBJ2-5
d_gene: NA
abundance: NA
v_gene: TRBV30
CDR3nt: TGTGCCTCCAGTGGAGGGAGACAAGAGACCCAGTACTTC
CDR3aa: CASSGGRQETQYF

j_gene: TRBJ2-7
d_gene: TRBD2
abundance: once
v_gene: TRBV7-2
CDR3nt: TGTGCCAGCAGCTTAGTGGGGGGACTAGCGGCCCCCTTAAACTACGAGCAGTACTTC
CDR3aa: CASSLVGGLAAPLNYEQYF

j_gene: TRBJ2-3
d_gene: TRBD2
abundance: NA
v_gene: TRBV28
CDR3nt: TGTGCCAGTGCGATTAGCGGGAGAGAAACAGATACGCAGTATTTT
CDR3aa: CASAISGRETDTQYF

j_gene: TRBJ1-5
d_gene: NA
abundance: NA
v_gene: TRBV5-1
CDR3nt: TGCGCCAGCAGCTCAGGAGAGGGTGGGCAGCCCCAGCATTTT
CDR3aa: CASSSGEGGQPQHF

j_gene: TRBJ2-7
d_gene: NA
abundance: NA
v_gene: TRBV6-1
CDR3nt: TGTGCCAGCAGCCTCAAGAGTGCCGGTTACGAGCAGTACTTC
CDR3aa: CASSLKSAGYEQYF

j_gene: TRBJ2-1
d_gene: TRBD2
abundance: NA
v_gene: TRBV5-4
CDR3nt: TGTGCCAGCAGCTTGTTTTCCCCGGGACTAGCCTCCTACAATGAGCAGTTCTTC
CDR3aa: CASSLFSPGLASYNEQFF

j_gene: TRBJ2-5
d_gene: NA
abundance: NA
v_gene: TRBV20-1
CDR3nt: TGCAGTGCAGGGGGGTGGGAGACCCAGTACTTC
CDR3aa: CSAGGWETQYF

j_gene: TRBJ2-5
d_gene: TRBD2
abundance: NA
v_gene: TRBV7-8
CDR3nt: TGTGCCAGCAGCTTGAGGGGACTAGCGGCACAAGAGACCCAGTACTTC
CDR3aa: CASSLRGLAAQETQYF

j_gene: TRBJ2-7
d_gene: NA
abundance: NA
v_gene: TRBV11-2
CDR3nt: TGTGCCAGCAGCTCCCGGACCCTTGGGATCTACGAGCAGTACTTC
CDR3aa: CASSSRTLGIYEQYF

j_gene: TRBJ2-7
d_gene: NA
abundance: NA
v_gene: TRBV21-1
CDR3nt: TGTGCCAGCCTAGAAGTACCAGGGAACTACGAGCAGTACTTC
CDR3aa: CASLEVPGNYEQYF

j_gene: TRBJ2-3
d_gene: NA
abundance: NA
v_gene: TRBV20-1
CDR3nt: TGCAGTGCTAGAGAGCGGTATACGCAGTATTTT
CDR3aa: CSARERYTQYF